This TCR beta chain was sequenced for a study of T cell responses to AZD1222 COVID-19 vaccine. Findings and caveats of the study: Recipients of two AZD1222 doses showed rising Spike-specific TCR breadth and depth. In the spike-specific TCR repertoire, nearly half reportedly target unmutated variant regions.

Generated by immunoSEQ multiplex PCR, the TCRdb table keeps only in-frame clones and is missing some. The sample comprises approximately 130,000 clones, around 90% of which are singletons, and under 4.5% rests with the top ten. Per germline, CDR1 SGHTA and CDR2 FQGNSA. The CDR3 totals 15 residues. About this clone: Its cognate antigen is unknown. The junction departs from the called germline gene at one end, perhaps through a read error.

The rearrangement joins TRBV7-2 to TRBJ1-2; TRBD1 is a possible D gene (6 bases). The receptor was isolated from an adult who received the MenACWY meningococcal vaccine as a control. The sample here was peripheral blood, taken 28 days after the second dose of the MenACWY control vaccine. CDR3 DNA: TGTGCCAGCAGCGTAGCCGGGACACTAACCCGAAGCTACACCTTC. Translation gives CASSVAGTLTRSYTF.